This T cell receptor (beta chain) was sequenced for a study of cytomegalovirus exposure and HLA in healthy donors. Notes on this clone: Its cognate antigen is unknown.

Study-wide findings and caveats: Later analysis demonstrated an association between a missense DCLRE1C variant and TCR beta V- and J-gene trimming. Available immune exposure information was restricted to CMV serostatus only. Among TCR sequences, most were rare, though some public TCRs appeared in many donors. The authors considered a cluster of highly shared sequence variants likely to be a sequencing artifact.

Trimming at V came to 8 bases and at J to 4 bases, leaving 13 bases not matched to a gene. The CDR3 has 17 residues. Germline assignment: CDR1 MDHEN and CDR2 SYDVKM. Researchers ran the PCR with 60 Vbeta and 13 Jbeta primers. Method: immunoSEQ multiplex PCR; TCRdb's copy keeps in-frame clones and lacks some. This table holds around 150,000 clones, 66% found once. Sequenced material: PBMCs. This TCR derives from a woman aged 60-70 years in good health and CMV-seronegative. The chain uses TRBV28 and TRBJ1-3; 11 positions match TRBD1. CDR3 region: CASGPMDRGLSGNTIYF. The CDR3 DNA reads as TGTGCCAGCGGACCGATGGACAGGGGGCTCTCAGGAAACACCATATATTTT.